This T cell receptor (beta chain) was sequenced for a study of blood T cells in healthy people across ages. General study results and limits: A roughly linear age-dependent decrease characterized TCR beta diversity per million T cells. Whereas aged donors had fewer naive CD4+ cells, long-lived donors had more of them and higher diversity.

Regarding this clonotype: Its antigen is unknown.

Using a J-beta primer mix together with a sample-barcoded 5' primer, a second PCR was run for about 6 to 12 cycles. One entry per CDR3 protein results from TCRdb running MiXCR on the 5' RACE reads. The repertoire holds 800,000 to 950,000 distinct CDR3 sequences, with around 29% as singletons. These records were also assigned to another study, of T cells of mothers and their children.

The sample comprised blood. This sequence was found in a woman between 40 and 50 years old in good health.

The CDR3 coding sequence is TGTGCCACTAGTCCGGAGGGGGGGAGCTATGGCTACACCTTC. This gives the protein CATSPEGGSYGYTF. The chain carries TRBV10-3 and TRBJ1-2, with a weak D call TRBD1 (6 bases). CDR3 size: 14 residues. Germline V gene data show CDR1 as ENHRY and CDR2 as SYGVKD. The V and J ends lost 10 bases and 4 bases respectively, with 19 bases between them.